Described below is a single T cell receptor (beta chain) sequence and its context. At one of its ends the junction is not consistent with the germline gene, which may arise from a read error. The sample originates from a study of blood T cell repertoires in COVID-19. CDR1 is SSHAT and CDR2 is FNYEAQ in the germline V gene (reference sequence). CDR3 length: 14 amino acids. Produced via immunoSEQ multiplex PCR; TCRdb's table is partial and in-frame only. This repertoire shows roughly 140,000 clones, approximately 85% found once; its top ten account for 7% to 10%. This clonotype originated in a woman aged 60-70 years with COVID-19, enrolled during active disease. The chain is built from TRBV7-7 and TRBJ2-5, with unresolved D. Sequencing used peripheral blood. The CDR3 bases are TGTGCTAGCAGCTTACTCGGTTCCCAAGAGACCCAGTACTTC. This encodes CASSLLGSQETQYF.